The sequence of this TCR beta chain was determined in a study of cytomegalovirus exposure and HLA in healthy donors. Germline loops: CDR1 SGHDT, CDR2 YYEEEE. This CDR3 is 14 amino acids long. The study, taken as a whole, reports: Altogether, 160 or so TCR beta chains were recorded as cytomegalovirus-associated.

The PCR contained 60 Vbeta and 13 Jbeta primers. Method: immunoSEQ multiplex PCR; TCRdb's copy keeps in-frame clones and lacks some. Of 150,000 to 250,000 clones in the sample, less than 85% are singletons; the top ten hold approximately 1.5%. This clone has only a few counts. The antigen is not known. This TCR was sampled from a girl aged 5 to 17 in good health and CMV-seropositive. V is TRBV5-6 and J is TRBJ2-5; tentative D call: TRBD1 (6 bases). The J call is uncertain, as TRBJ2-7 better fits the DNA end. The specimen was PBMCs. The CDR3 here is CASSDYREPYEQYF. The CDR3 DNA sequence: TGTGCCAGCAGCGATTACAGGGAGCCCTACGAGCAGTACTTC.